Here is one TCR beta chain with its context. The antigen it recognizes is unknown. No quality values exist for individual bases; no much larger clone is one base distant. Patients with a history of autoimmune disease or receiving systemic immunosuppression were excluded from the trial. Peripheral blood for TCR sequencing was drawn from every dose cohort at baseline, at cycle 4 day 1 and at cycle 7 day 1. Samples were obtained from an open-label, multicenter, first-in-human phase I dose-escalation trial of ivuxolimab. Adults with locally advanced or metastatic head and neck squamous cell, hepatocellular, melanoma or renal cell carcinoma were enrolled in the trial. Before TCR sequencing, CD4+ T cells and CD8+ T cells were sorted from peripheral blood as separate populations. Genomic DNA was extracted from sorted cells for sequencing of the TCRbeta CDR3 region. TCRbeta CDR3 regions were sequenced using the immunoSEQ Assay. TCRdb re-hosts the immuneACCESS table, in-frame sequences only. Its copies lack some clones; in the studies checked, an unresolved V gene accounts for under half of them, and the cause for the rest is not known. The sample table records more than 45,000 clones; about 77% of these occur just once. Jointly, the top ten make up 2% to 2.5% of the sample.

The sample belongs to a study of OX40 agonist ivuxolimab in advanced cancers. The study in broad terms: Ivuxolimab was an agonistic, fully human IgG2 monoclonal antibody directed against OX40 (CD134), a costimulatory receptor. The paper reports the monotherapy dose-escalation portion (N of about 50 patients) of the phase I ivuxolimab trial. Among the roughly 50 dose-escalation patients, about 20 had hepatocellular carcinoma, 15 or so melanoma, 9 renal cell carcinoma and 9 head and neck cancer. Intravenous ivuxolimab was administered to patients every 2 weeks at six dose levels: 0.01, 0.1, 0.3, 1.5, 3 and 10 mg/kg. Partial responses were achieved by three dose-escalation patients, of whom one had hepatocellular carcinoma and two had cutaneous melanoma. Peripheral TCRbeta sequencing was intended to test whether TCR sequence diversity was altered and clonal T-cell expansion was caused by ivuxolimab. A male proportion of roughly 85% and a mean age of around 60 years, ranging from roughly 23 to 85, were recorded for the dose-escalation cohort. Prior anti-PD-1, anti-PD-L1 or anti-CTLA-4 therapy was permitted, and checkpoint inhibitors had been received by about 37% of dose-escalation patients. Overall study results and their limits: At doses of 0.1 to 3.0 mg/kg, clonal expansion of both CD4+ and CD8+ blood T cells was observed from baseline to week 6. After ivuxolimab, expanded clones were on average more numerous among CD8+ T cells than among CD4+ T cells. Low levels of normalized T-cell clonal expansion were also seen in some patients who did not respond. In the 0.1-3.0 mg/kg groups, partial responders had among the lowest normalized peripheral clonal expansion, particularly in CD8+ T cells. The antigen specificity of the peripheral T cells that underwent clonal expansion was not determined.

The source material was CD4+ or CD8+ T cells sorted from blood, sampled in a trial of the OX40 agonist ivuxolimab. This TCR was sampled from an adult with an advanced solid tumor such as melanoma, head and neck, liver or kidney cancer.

Read as DNA, the sequence is TGTGCCACCAGCCGCCCCGGCGGGAGTGGAAACGAGCAGTACTTC. Translated, it gives CATSRPGGSGNEQYF. In this chain, TRBV15 is recombined with TRBJ2-7; the central 7 bases match TRBD2. The germline V gene (reference sequence) provides CDR1 LNHNV and CDR2 YYDKDF. The CDR3, from cysteine to phenylalanine, totals 15 residues. CDR3 DNA only is kept here, 45 bases in frame from base 1. Trimming takes 5 bases off V and 5 bases off J; junction bases not matched to a gene: 12.